The clone carrying this TCR beta chain was observed a handful of times. The data stem from a study of blood T cell repertoires in COVID-19. The overall study: PBMCs, B-cell-depleted T cells, or T cells were the source of the cDNA or gDNA that made up the material.

V shed 6 bases and J shed 7 bases, with 9 bases lying between them. CDR3 length: 11 amino acids. CDR1 is MNHNY and CDR2 is SVGAGI in the germline V gene (reference sequence). Method: immunoSEQ multiplex PCR; TCRdb's copy keeps in-frame clones and lacks some. Of hundreds of thousands of clones detected, about 90% appear once; the ten largest clones hold roughly 1.6%. This TCR came from a woman between 40 and 50 years old who had recovered from COVID-19. The chain uses TRBV6-6 and TRBJ1-1; no firm D call. Sequenced: peripheral blood. The CDR3 bases are TGTGCCAGCAGCCGAACAAATGAAGCTTTCTTT. Amino acids: CASSRTNEAFF.